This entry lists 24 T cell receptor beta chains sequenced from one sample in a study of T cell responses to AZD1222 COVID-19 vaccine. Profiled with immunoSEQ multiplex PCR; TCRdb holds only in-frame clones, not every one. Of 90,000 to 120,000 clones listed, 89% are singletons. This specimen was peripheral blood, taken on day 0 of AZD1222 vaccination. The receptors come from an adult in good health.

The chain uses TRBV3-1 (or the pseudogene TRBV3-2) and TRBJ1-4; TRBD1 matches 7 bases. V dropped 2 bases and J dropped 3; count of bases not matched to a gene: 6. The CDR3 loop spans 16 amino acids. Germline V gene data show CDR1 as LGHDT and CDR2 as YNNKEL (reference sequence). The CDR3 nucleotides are TGTGCCAGCAGCCAAAGACCGGGACAGCCTAATGAAAAACTGTTTTTT. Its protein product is CASSQRPGQPNEKLFF.

CDR3 nucleotide sequence: TGTGCCAGCACCATTAGCTCTTATGGCTACACCTTC. It translates to CASTISSYGYTF. The chain uses TRBV28 and TRBJ1-2; no firm D call. The length of the CDR3 is 12 residues. CDR1 is MDHEN and CDR2 is SYDVKM in the germline V gene. Trimming stripped 7 bases from V and 5 bases from J, with 11 bases between.

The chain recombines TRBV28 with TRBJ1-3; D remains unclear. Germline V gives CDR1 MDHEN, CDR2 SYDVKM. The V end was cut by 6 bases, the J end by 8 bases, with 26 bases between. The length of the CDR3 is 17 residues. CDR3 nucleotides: TGTGCCAGCAGGAGAGGGTCTAGAGCGACTGGGAGGGACACCATATATTTT. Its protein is CASRRGSRATGRDTIYF.

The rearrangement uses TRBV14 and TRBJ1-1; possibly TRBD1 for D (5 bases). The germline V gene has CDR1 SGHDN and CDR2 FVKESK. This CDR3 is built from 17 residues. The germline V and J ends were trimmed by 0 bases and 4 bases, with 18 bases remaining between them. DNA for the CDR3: TGTGCCAGCAGCCAAGATCTTGGGGGAAAGGTGGCCACTGAAGCTTTCTTT. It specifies CASSQDLGGKVATEAFF.

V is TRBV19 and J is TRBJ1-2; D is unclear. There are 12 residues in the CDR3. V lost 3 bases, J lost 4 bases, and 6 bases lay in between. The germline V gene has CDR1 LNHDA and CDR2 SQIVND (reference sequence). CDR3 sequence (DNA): TGTGCCAGTAGTATGGCCCTCTATGGCTACACCTTC. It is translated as CASSMALYGYTF.

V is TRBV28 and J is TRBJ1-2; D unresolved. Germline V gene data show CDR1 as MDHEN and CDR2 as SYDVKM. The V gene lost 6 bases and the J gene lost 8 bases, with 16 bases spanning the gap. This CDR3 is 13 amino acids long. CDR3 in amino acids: CASSILPVRGYTF. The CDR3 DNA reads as TGTGCCAGCAGCATCCTCCCGGTGAGGGGCTACACCTTC.

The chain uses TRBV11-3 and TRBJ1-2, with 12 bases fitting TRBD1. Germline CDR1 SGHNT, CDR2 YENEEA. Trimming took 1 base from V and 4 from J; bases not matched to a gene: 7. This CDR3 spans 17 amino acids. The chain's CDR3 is CASSLARDRGHLYGYTF. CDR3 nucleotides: TGTGCCAGCAGCTTAGCCAGGGACAGGGGGCACCTCTATGGCTACACCTTC.

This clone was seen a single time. The CDR3 reads CASSQEAASNTGELFF. The DNA for the CDR3 is TGCGCCAGCAGCCAAGAGGCGGCTTCGAACACCGGGGAGCTGTTTTTT. The chain combines TRBV4-3 with TRBJ2-2; D gene ambiguous. V was clipped by 0 bases and J by 0 bases, with 8 bases between them. This CDR3 has 16 amino acids. Germline CDR1 and CDR2: LGHNA and YSLEER.

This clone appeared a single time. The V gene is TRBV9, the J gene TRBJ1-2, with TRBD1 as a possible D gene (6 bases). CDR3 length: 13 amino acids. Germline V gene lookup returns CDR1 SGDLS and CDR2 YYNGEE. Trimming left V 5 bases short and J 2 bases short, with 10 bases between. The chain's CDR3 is CASRNRENYGYTF. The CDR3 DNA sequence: TGTGCCAGCAGAAACAGGGAAAACTATGGCTACACCTTC.

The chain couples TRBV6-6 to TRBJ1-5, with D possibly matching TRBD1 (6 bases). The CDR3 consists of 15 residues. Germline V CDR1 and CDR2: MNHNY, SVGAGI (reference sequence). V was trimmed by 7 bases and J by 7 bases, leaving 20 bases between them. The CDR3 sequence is CASTPLGGNEQPQHF. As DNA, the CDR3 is TGTGCCAGCACCCCCCTAGGGGGGAACGAGCAGCCCCAGCATTTT.

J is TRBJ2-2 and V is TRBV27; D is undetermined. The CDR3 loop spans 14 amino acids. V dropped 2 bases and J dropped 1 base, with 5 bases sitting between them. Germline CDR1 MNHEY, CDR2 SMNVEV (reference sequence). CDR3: CASSLGVNTGELFF. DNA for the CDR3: TGTGCCAGCAGTTTAGGGGTGAACACCGGGGAGCTGTTTTTT.

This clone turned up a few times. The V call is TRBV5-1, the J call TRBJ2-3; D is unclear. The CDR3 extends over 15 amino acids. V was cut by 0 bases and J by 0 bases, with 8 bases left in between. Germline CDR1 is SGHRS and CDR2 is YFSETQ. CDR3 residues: CASSLVQASTDTQYF. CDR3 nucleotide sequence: TGCGCCAGCAGCTTGGTGCAGGCTAGCACAGATACGCAGTATTTT.

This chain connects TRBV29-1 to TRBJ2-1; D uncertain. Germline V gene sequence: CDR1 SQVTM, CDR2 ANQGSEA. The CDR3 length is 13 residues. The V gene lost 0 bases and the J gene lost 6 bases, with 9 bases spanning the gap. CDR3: CSVEDWKINEQFF. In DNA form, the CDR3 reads TGCAGCGTTGAAGATTGGAAAATCAATGAGCAGTTCTTC.

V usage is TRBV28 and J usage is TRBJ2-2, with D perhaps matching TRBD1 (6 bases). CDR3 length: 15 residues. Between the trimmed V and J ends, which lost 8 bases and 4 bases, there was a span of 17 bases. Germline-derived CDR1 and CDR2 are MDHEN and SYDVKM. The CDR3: CASFPRLGGTGELFF. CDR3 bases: TGTGCCAGCTTCCCCCGGTTAGGGGGCACCGGGGAGCTGTTTTTT.

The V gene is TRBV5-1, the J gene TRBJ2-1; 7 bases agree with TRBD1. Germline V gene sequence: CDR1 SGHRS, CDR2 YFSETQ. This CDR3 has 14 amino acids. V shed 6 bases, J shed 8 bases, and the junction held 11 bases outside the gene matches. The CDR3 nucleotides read TGCGCCAGCAAACACAGGGGAATCGGGGATGAGCAGTTCTTC. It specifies CASKHRGIGDEQFF.

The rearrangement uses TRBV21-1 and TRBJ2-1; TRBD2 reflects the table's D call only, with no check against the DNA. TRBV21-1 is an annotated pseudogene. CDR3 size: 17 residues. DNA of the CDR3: TGTGCCAGCAGCAAAGGTAGTGCGGGAGGATCCTACAATGAGCAGTTCTTC. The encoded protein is CASSKGSAGGSYNEQFF.

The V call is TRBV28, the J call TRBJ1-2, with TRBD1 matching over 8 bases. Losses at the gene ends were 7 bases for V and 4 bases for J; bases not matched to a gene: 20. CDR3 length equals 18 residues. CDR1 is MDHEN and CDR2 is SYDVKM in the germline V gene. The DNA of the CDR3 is TGTGCCAGCATTCGGGGAGGGGCCACAGGGGGGACCGCCTATGGCTACACCTTC. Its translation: CASIRGGATGGTAYGYTF.

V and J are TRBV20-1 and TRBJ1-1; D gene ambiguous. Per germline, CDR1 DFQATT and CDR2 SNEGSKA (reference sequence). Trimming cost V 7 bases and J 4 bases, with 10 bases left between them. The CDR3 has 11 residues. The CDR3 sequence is CSDGRITEAFF. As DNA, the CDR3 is TGCAGTGATGGCCGGATCACTGAAGCTTTCTTT.

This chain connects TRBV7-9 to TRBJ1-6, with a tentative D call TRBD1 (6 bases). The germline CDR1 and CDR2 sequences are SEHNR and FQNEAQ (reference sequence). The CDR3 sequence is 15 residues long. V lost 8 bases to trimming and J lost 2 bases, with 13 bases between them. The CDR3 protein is CASSPGTTYNSPLHF. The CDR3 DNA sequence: TGTGCCAGCTCCCCGGGGACAACCTATAATTCACCCCTCCACTTT.

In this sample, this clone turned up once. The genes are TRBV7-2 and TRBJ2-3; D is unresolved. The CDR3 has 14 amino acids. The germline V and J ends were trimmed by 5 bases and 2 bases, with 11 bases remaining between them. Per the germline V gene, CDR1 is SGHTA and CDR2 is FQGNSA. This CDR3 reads CASSPVGITDTQYF. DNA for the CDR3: TGTGCCAGCAGCCCCGTAGGGATCACAGATACGCAGTATTTT.

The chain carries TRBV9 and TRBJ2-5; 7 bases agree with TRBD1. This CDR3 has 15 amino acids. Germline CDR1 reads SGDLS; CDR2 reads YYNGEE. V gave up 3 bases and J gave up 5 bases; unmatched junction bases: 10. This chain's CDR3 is CASSAGQVQWETQYF. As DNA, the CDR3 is TGTGCCAGCAGCGCAGGACAGGTTCAGTGGGAGACCCAGTACTTC.

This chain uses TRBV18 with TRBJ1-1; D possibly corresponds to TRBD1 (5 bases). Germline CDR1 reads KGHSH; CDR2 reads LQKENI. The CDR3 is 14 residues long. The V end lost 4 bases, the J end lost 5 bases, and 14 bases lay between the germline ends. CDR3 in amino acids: CASSLSGRGTEAFF. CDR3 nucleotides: TGTGCCAGCTCACTTTCAGGGCGGGGAACTGAAGCTTTCTTT.

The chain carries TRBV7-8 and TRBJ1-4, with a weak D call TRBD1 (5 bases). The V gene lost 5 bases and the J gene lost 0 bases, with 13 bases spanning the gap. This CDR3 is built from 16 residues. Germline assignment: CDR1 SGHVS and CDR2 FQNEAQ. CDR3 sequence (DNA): TGTGCCAGCAGCCTCGACAGCTTCACAACTAATGAAAAACTGTTTTTT. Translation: CASSLDSFTTNEKLFF.

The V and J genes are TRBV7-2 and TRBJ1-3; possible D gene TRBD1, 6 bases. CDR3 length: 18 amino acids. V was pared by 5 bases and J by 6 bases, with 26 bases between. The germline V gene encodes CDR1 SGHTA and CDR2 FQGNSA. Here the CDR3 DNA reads TGTGCCAGCAGCCTACATCGGTTGGGGGCCTCGAAAGAAAACACCATATATTTT. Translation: CASSLHRLGASKENTIYF.